This entry features one T cell receptor (beta chain) sequence. The antigen remains undetermined. The data were taken from a study of CD8+ T cells in alopecia areata. Across the whole study: It was oral tofacitinib, at 5 to 10 mg twice daily, that treated patients received. Points from the study as a whole: An increase in clonality over normal scalp was evident in lesional scalp, especially alopecia totalis/universalis.

RNA was extracted and reverse transcribed into cDNA as the sequencing template. Clones were read by immunoSEQ multiplex PCR, and TCRdb kept only the in-frame ones, dropping some. Among roughly 150,000 clones, roughly 50% were seen once, and the ten largest hold roughly 6.5%. Peripheral blood samples and lesional scalp punch biopsies were obtained from alopecia areata patients. Investigators sorted PBMCs to obtain both CD4+ and CD8+ T cells. This specimen was CD4+ T cells sorted from blood, taken at week 0. The sequence came from a human donor with alopecia areata.

The CDR3 region has the DNA TGCGCCAGCAGTTCCAGGAGGGAGGAGGGCTACACCTTC. Protein: CASSSRREEGYTF. The chain carries TRBV10-2 and TRBJ1-2; no firm D call. The V gene's germline CDR1 is WSHSY and CDR2 SAAADI. The CDR3 is made up of 13 amino acids. Trimming removed 5 bases at V and 8 bases at J, with 15 bases between.